This entry lists 17 T cell receptor beta chains sequenced from one sample in a study of control samples from healthy donors and cancer patients. The data were produced by immunoSEQ multiplex PCR, yet TCRdb's version contains in-frame clones alone and is incomplete. The sample includes tens of thousands of clones, 95% to 97% of them seen just once. The sample consisted of blood. These TCRs come from a woman in her 30s in good health.

The chain combines TRBV19 with TRBJ1-6; 8 nucleotides match TRBD1. In germline, CDR1 is LNHDA, CDR2 SQIVND (reference sequence). J lost 10 bases, V lost 5 bases, and 10 bases had no gene match. This CDR3 has 15 residues. The CDR3 nucleotides are TGTGCCAGTAGTTTCCTGACAGGGGAAGGATCACCCCTCCACTTT. As protein: CASSFLTGEGSPLHF.

This sequence joins TRBV11-2 and TRBJ1-6, with no clear D. The V end lost 0 bases, the J end lost 7 bases, and 10 bases lay between the germline ends. Germline loops: CDR1 SGHAT, CDR2 FQNNGV. The CDR3 length is 15 residues. CDR3 protein: CASSLEQTANSPLHF. CDR3 nucleotides: TGTGCCAGCAGCTTAGAACAGACGGCAAATTCACCCCTCCACTTT. The full variable domain, completed using reference TRBV11-2 and TRBJ1-6, is EAGVAQSPRYKIIEKRQSVAFWCNPISGHATLYWYQQILGQGPKLLIQFQNNGVVDDSQLPKDRFSAERLKGVDSTLKIQPAKLEDSAVYLCASSLEQTANSPLHFGNGTRLTVT.

V gene TRBV10-3 combines with J gene TRBJ2-1; 10 bases align to TRBD2. CDR1 and CDR2 from the germline V gene are ENHRY and SYGVKD. CDR3 length: 15 residues. V was pared by 4 bases and J by 0 bases, with 0 bases of the junction left unmatched. The CDR3 spells CAISGLAGSYNEQFF. The CDR3 DNA is TGTGCCATCAGTGGACTAGCGGGCTCCTACAATGAGCAGTTCTTC.

The CDR3 bases are TGTGCCAGCAGTTTATCGCCGGGCAGCTACTACGAGCAGTACTTC. It yields the protein CASSLSPGSYYEQYF. The chain links TRBV27 to TRBJ2-7; D uncertain. Germline V gives CDR1 MNHEY, CDR2 SMNVEV (reference sequence). The CDR3 is 15 amino acids. Trimming shortened V by 0 bases and J by 3 bases, and 12 bases separated the two germline ends.

This clone is a singleton in its sample. The chain couples TRBV4-1 to TRBJ1-1; no reliable D call. The V gene's germline CDR1 is MGHRA and CDR2 YSYEKL. V gave up 1 base and J gave up 2 bases, with 8 bases separating them. The CDR3 loop spans 14 amino acids. The CDR3 reads CASSQGAGNTEAFF. CDR3 DNA sequence: TGCGCCAGCAGCCAAGGGGCAGGAAACACTGAAGCTTTCTTT.

V gene TRBV10-2 combines with J gene TRBJ2-7; 7 positions match TRBD2. Trimming cost V 1 base and J 6 bases; bases outside gene matches: 9. CDR1 WSHSY and CDR2 SAAADI come from the germline V gene. The CDR3 is made up of 15 amino acids. CDR3 nucleotide sequence: TGCGCCAGCAGTGAGTTGGGGGGGAGGCAAGGCGAGCAGTACTTC. Encoded protein: CASSELGGRQGEQYF.

The chain recombines TRBV3-1 (or the pseudogene TRBV3-2) with TRBJ2-1; 12 nucleotides agree with TRBD2. The CDR3 has 18 residues. The V segment lost 4 bases and the J segment 8 bases; nucleotides outside the gene matches: 15. Germline V gives CDR1 LGHDT, CDR2 YNNKEL (reference sequence). Written as DNA, the CDR3 is TGTGCCAGCAGCCTTACGACCGCACTAGCGGGAGGAGGCTATGAGCAGTTCTTC. It specifies CASSLTTALAGGGYEQFF.

This rearrangement joins TRBV6-5 to TRBJ1-1; 7 bases map to TRBD1. The CDR3 has 14 residues. Germline CDR1 reads MNHEY; CDR2 reads SVGAGI. The junction had 8 bases not matched to a gene; V was cut back by 6 bases and J by 4 bases. The DNA for the CDR3 is TGTGCCAGCAGAAATGGTAGGGGGCCCACTGAAGCTTTCTTT. This gives the protein CASRNGRGPTEAFF.

This clone rates as large. The sample holds other DNA sequences that translate to the same CDR3. This chain uses TRBV27 with TRBJ2-3, with 12 bases that match TRBD2. Germline V gene sequence: CDR1 MNHEY, CDR2 SMNVEV (reference sequence). V trimming: 4 bases; J trimming: 1 base; junction bases outside the gene matches: 3. The CDR3 totals 16 residues. CDR3 bases: TGTGCCAGCAGTTCCCGACTAGCGGGAGGCACAGATACGCAGTATTTT. Its translation is CASSSRLAGGTDTQYF.

The rearrangement uses TRBV30 and TRBJ2-5; tentative D call: TRBD2 (6 bases). The CDR3 runs to 13 residues. V lost 0 bases and J 4 bases, leaving 9 bases between the germline ends. CDR1 and CDR2 (germline): GTSNPN, SVGIG (reference sequence). The CDR3 DNA reads TGTGCCTGGAGTGTACTCGGGGGAGAGACCCAGTACTTC. The encoded protein is CAWSVLGGETQYF.

The chain has TRBV10-1 and TRBJ2-2; TRBD2 matches 12 bases. The V gene's germline CDR1 is WNHNN and CDR2 SYGVQD (reference sequence). The CDR3 runs to 15 residues. V trimming: 10 bases; J trimming: 2 bases; junction bases outside the gene matches: 5. CDR3 region: CATTGLAGNTGELFF. As DNA, the CDR3 is TGCGCCACCACTGGACTAGCGGGAAACACCGGGGAGCTGTTTTTT.

The rearrangement uses TRBV7-6 and TRBJ2-1; 13 nucleotides line up with TRBD2. The germline V gene encodes CDR1 SGHVS and CDR2 FNYEAQ. This CDR3 spans 18 amino acids. With V trimmed by 0 bases and J by 6 bases, 8 bases remained unmatched. CDR3 protein: CASSLANLGLAGSNEQFF. The CDR3 DNA is TGTGCCAGCAGCTTAGCTAACTTGGGACTAGCGGGGAGCAATGAGCAGTTCTTC.

The chain has TRBV18 and TRBJ2-3; weak D call: TRBD1 (6 bases). Germline CDR1 and CDR2: KGHSH and LQKENI. Trimming pared 3 bases from V and 0 bases from J, leaving 16 bases between. The CDR3 runs to 17 residues. DNA of the CDR3: TGTGCCAGCTCACCGGTGAGTGGGGGCGCGAGCACAGATACGCAGTATTTT. It translates to CASSPVSGGASTDTQYF.

The rearrangement uses TRBV30 and TRBJ1-1, with a possible D match to TRBD1 (6 bases). Germline V lookup: CDR1 GTSNPN, CDR2 SVGIG (reference sequence). This CDR3 is built from 15 residues. V gave up 2 bases and J gave up 0 bases, with 13 bases separating them. This CDR3 is CAWSFMTGLNTEAFF. The CDR3 DNA sequence: TGTGCCTGGAGTTTTATGACAGGTCTGAACACTGAAGCTTTCTTT.

CDR3 DNA sequence: TGTGCCAGCGCTCCCTGGGAGAGCTCCTACGAGCAGTACTTC. Protein product: CASAPWESSYEQYF. The chain combines TRBV27 with TRBJ2-7, with D perhaps TRBD2 (5 bases). Trimming pared 8 bases from V and 0 bases from J, leaving 14 bases between. The length of the CDR3 is 14 residues. Germline V lookup: CDR1 MNHEY, CDR2 SMNVEV (reference sequence).

V usage is TRBV5-8 and J usage is TRBJ1-2; D is unresolved. The CDR3 length is 12 residues. Germline-derived CDR1 and CDR2 are SGHTS and YDEGEE. V was clipped by 4 bases and J by 8 bases, with 12 bases between them. CDR3: CASSPSQRGYTF. The CDR3 nucleotides are TGTGCCAGCAGCCCGAGTCAAAGGGGCTACACCTTC.

This CDR3 reads CASSEVTGQETQYF. DNA for the CDR3: TGTGCCAGCAGTGAAGTCACCGGTCAAGAGACCCAGTACTTC. The rearrangement uses TRBV6-1 and TRBJ2-5; no clear D gene. Trimming pared 1 base from V and 2 bases from J, leaving 8 bases between. The CDR3 length is 14 residues. Germline CDR1 reads MNHNS; CDR2 reads SASEGT.